The clone carrying this TCR beta chain appeared a few times. This CDR3 is 15 amino acids long. Germline V gene sequence: CDR1 MNHEY, CDR2 SMNVEV (reference sequence). V lost 7 bases to trimming and J lost 5 bases; unmatched junction nucleotides: 5. The data derive from a study of cytomegalovirus exposure and HLA in healthy donors. Both 60 Vbeta primers and 13 Jbeta primers went into the PCR. Per the original methods: There were 80 million or so unique TCR beta chains by a later count, and 10 million to 12 million of them were shared. Assay: immunoSEQ multiplex PCR; the TCRdb copy retains only in-frame clones and omits some. For V, J and clone size, that table is used; D and trimming come from the DNA. The sample shows approximately 130,000 clones, about 77% of them seen only once.

The V gene is TRBV27, the J gene TRBJ2-7, with 16 positions matching TRBD2. This TCR derives from a man aged 45-60 years in good health and CMV-seronegative. Sequences were obtained from PBMCs. The CDR3 sequence is CASMGLAGGENEQYF. CDR3 DNA sequence: TGTGCCAGCATGGGACTAGCGGGGGGGGAGAACGAGCAGTACTTC.